The 16 T cell receptor beta chains below were found in one sample sequenced in a study of siplizumab effects on memory and regulatory T cells. Using immunoSEQ multiplex PCR, the repertoire was profiled, and TCRdb retains in-frame clones only, with some absent. The data hold about 100,000 clones, with about 92% observed a single time. Input material: Tregs sorted from blood. The source of these receptors is a human donor in good health.

The J gene is TRBJ2-5, the V gene TRBV6-5; D gene unclear. Trimming removed 0 bases at V and 9 bases at J, with 20 bases between. CDR1 MNHEY and CDR2 SVGAGI come from the germline V gene. The CDR3 length is 16 residues. CDR3 sequence reads: CASSYSFRATRGAQYF. For the CDR3, the DNA is TGTGCCAGCAGTTACTCGTTTAGGGCTACCCGTGGGGCCCAGTACTTC.

The V gene is TRBV2, the J gene TRBJ2-7; TRBD1 matches at 7 bases. Germline V gene sequence: CDR1 SNHLY, CDR2 FYNNEI. CDR3 size: 14 residues. V lost 6 bases, J lost 4 bases, and 9 bases stayed unmatched. CDR3 DNA sequence: TGTGCCAGCAGGAGAGGGGGCGTGGAATACGAGCAGTACTTC. Protein: CASRRGGVEYEQYF.

This chain uses TRBV9 with TRBJ1-3; D is uncertain. This CDR3 contains 14 residues. Germline CDR1 and CDR2: SGDLS and YYNGEE. V was clipped by 2 bases and J by 1 base, with 7 bases between them. The CDR3 DNA sequence: TGTGCCAGCAGCGTGCAGGAATCTGGAAACACCATATATTTT. Its translation is CASSVQESGNTIYF.

This clone showed up just once. The chain joins TRBV11-2 to TRBJ1-3; tentatively, D is TRBD1 (5 bases). The CDR3 has 15 residues. CDR1 and CDR2 from the germline V gene are SGHAT and FQNNGV. The germline V and J ends were trimmed by 3 bases and 9 bases, with 18 bases remaining between them. CDR3 residues: CASSLDARGAGTIYF. CDR3 bases: TGTGCCAGCAGCTTGGACGCTCGTGGGGCTGGCACCATATATTTT.

This rearrangement joins TRBV10-1 to TRBJ2-1, with TRBD2 identical over 7 bases. The germline V gene encodes CDR1 WNHNN and CDR2 SYGVQD (reference sequence). V lost 4 bases, J lost 10 bases, and 10 bases stayed unmatched. This CDR3 region has 14 residues. The CDR3 sequence is CASSVSPGGGEQFF. The CDR3 region has the DNA TGCGCCAGCAGTGTTTCCCCCGGGGGAGGGGAGCAGTTCTTC.

The table lists this clone with a count of one. This sequence joins TRBV28 and TRBJ2-7; a possible D gene is TRBD2 (5 bases). Deletions cut 6 bases from V and 2 bases from J, with 17 bases between. CDR1 and CDR2 from the germline V gene are MDHEN and SYDVKM. The CDR3 extends over 15 amino acids. The CDR3: CASSSSVGRAYEQYF. CDR3 nucleotide sequence: TGTGCCAGCAGCTCCTCGGTAGGGAGAGCCTACGAGCAGTACTTC. Based on the CDR3 plus reference TRBV28 and TRBJ2-7, the full variable domain is DVKVTQSSRYLVKRTGEKVFLECVQDMDHENMFWYRQDPGLGLRLIYFSYDVKMKEKGDIPEGYSVSREKKERFSLILESASTNQTSMYLCASSSSVGRAYEQYFGPGTRLTVT.

The V gene is TRBV4-2, the J gene TRBJ2-2, with TRBD2 matching 11 bases. The CDR3 length is 16 residues. CDR1 is LGHNA and CDR2 is YNFKEQ in the germline V gene. V dropped 4 bases and J dropped 6; count of bases not matched to a gene: 7. CDR3 bases: TGTGCCAGCAGCCGGGATCTAGCGGGAGGCGCCGGGGAGCTGTTTTTT. Protein sequence: CASSRDLAGGAGELFF.

This clone was counted a single time. This chain joins TRBV18 and TRBJ2-1; TRBD2 might be the D (5 bases). The V end was cut by 5 bases, the J end by 8 bases, with 13 bases between. There are 13 residues in the CDR3. Germline V gives CDR1 KGHSH, CDR2 LQKENI. The CDR3 here is CASSGGISDEQFF. CDR3 bases: TGTGCCAGCTCAGGAGGAATAAGTGATGAGCAGTTCTTC.

The chain uses TRBV11-2 and TRBJ2-7; D uncertain. CDR3 length equals 12 residues. From germline, CDR1 is SGHAT and CDR2 FQNNGV. V shed 2 bases and J shed 3 bases, with 5 bases lying between them. The CDR3 loop reads CASSLKDYEQYF. The CDR3 coding sequence is TGTGCCAGCAGCTTAAAGGACTACGAGCAGTACTTC.

V and J are TRBV19 and TRBJ2-1; 7 nucleotides align to TRBD2. The ends lost 4 bases at V and 10 bases at J; junction bases unmatched: 10. The germline CDR1 and CDR2 sequences are LNHDA and SQIVND (reference sequence). CDR3 length: 14 amino acids. CDR3 protein: CASSRGGGVPEQFF. As DNA, the CDR3 is TGTGCCAGTAGTAGGGGCGGGGGAGTCCCCGAGCAGTTCTTC. Combining the CDR3 with reference TRBV19 and TRBJ2-1 gives the whole variable domain DGGITQSPKYLFRKEGQNVTLSCEQNLNHDAMYWYRQDPGQGLRLIYYSQIVNDFQKGDIAEGYSVSREKKESFPLTVTSAQKNPTAFYLCASSRGGGVPEQFFGPGTRLTVL.

This chain links TRBV5-5 with TRBJ1-3; maybe TRBD1 (6 bases). The length of the CDR3 is 16 residues. Germline CDR1 SGHKS, CDR2 YYEKEE (reference sequence). V dropped 4 bases and J dropped 0 bases, with 14 bases sitting between them. The CDR3 sequence is CASSPDRTSSGNTIYF. The CDR3 bases are TGTGCCAGCAGCCCCGACAGGACAAGCTCTGGAAACACCATATATTTT.

The chain employs TRBV6-5 and TRBJ1-6; tentative D call: TRBD1 (6 bases). V lost 6 bases to trimming and J lost 4 bases, with 16 bases between them. CDR1 MNHEY and CDR2 SVGAGI come from the germline V gene. There are 16 residues in the CDR3. The DNA for the CDR3 is TGTGCCAGCAGGTACCGGACAGAAGCATATAATTCACCCCTCCACTTT. Translating it yields CASRYRTEAYNSPLHF.

V usage is TRBV9 and J usage is TRBJ2-1; 11 bases match TRBD2. Trimming took 5 bases from V and 4 from J; bases not matched to a gene: 5. Germline V CDR1 and CDR2: SGDLS, YYNGEE. This CDR3 comprises 15 residues. CDR3 amino acids: CASSGGLAVYNEQFF. CDR3 sequence (DNA): TGTGCCAGCAGTGGGGGACTAGCGGTATACAATGAGCAGTTCTTC.

V gene TRBV28 combines with J gene TRBJ2-3, with TRBD1 matching over 9 bases. The V gene end was trimmed by 2 bases and the J gene end by 5 bases; junction bases not matched to a gene: 8. This CDR3 comprises 16 residues. Germline V gives CDR1 MDHEN, CDR2 SYDVKM. The CDR3 is CASSLISQGAQDTQYF. Written as DNA, the CDR3 is TGTGCCAGCAGTTTAATATCACAGGGGGCGCAAGATACGCAGTATTTT.

The CDR3 bases are TGTGCCAGCAGTTTATTTAGCGGGCGGGTCACAGATACGCAGTATTTT. Amino acids: CASSLFSGRVTDTQYF. The J gene is TRBJ2-3, the V gene TRBV27; 7 bases match TRBD2. Trimming cost V 1 base and J 2 bases; bases outside gene matches: 6. This CDR3 is built from 16 residues. Germline CDR1 reads MNHEY; CDR2 reads SMNVEV (reference sequence).

This chain links TRBV15 with TRBJ2-5, with no clear D. The CDR3 runs 12 residues. With 0 bases removed from V and 5 bases from J, the gap between germline ends came to 4 bases. The germline V gene has CDR1 LNHNV and CDR2 YYDKDF (reference sequence). CDR3 nucleotides: TGTGCCACCAGCAGAGATTGGGAGACCCAGTACTTC. Its translation is CATSRDWETQYF.